A selection of T cell receptor beta chains follows, all from one sample in a study of blood T cell repertoires in COVID-19. Only in-frame clones appear in the TCRdb table, and some are missing; sequencing was by immunoSEQ multiplex PCR. This table has about 210,000 clones, over 80% appearing once. Sequenced input: PBMCs or T cells enriched from blood (not recorded which). The source of these receptors is a man aged 18 to 35 with acute COVID-19. Both conserved end residues are part of each CDR3.

j_call v_call cdr3_aa
TRBJ1-1 TRBV30 CAWSIYRNTEAFF
TRBJ1-1 TRBV5-4 CASSRSNTEAFF
TRBJ1-1 TRBV7-8 CASSPDRPNTEAFF
TRBJ2-7 TRBV4-3 CASSQDPGPYEQYF
TRBJ2-3 TRBV19 CASSIPGTGTSTDTQYF
TRBJ2-1 TRBV28 CASSYGQGAGEQFF
TRBJ2-5 TRBV3-1/TRBV3-2 CASSFLLAGEGETQYF
TRBJ1-4 TRBV7-2 CASSVDRGEKLFF
TRBJ1-2 TRBV27 CASSLYSGDASGYTF
TRBJ2-2 TRBV28 CASRPNRWQGDTGELFF
TRBJ2-1 TRBV28 CASSPTGGTGYFPRNEQFF
TRBJ2-7 TRBV10-3 CAIRQQGIPYEQYF
TRBJ1-2 TRBV4-1 CASSTQGEGYGYTF
TRBJ2-7 TRBV27 CASSISQGVYEQYF
TRBJ2-5 TRBV19 CASSMGLQETQYF
TRBJ2-7 TRBV9 CASSPAGAGQVYEQYF
TRBJ2-4 TRBV6-1 CASSEDQLGGVKNIQYF
TRBJ2-1 TRBV24-1 CATSDNLGDEQFF
TRBJ1-1 TRBV28 CASSLFPSEAFF
TRBJ2-7 TRBV15 CATSYAGTDSYEQYF
TRBJ2-1 TRBV24-1 CATSDFRYNEQFF
TRBJ2-7 TRBV18 CASSPGTSLNGFYEQYF